The clone carrying this TCR beta chain was recorded at least ten times. What it binds is unknown. The V gene's germline CDR1 is MNHEY and CDR2 SMNVEV (reference sequence). The length of the CDR3 is 19 residues. With 0 bases clipped from V and 0 bases from J, the junction kept 7 bases outside the gene matches. The sample belongs to a study of CD8 T cells in ankylosing spondylitis. TCRdb re-derived calls from the 5' RACE reads in MiXCR, one entry per CDR3 protein. The repertoire has 200,000 to 300,000 distinct CDR3 sequences, over 8.5% of them found once; the top ten carry 6.5% to 7%. Study findings and constraints: A motif of 7 or 8 highly homologous TCR beta variants was seen as apparently characteristic of ankylosing spondylitis blood.

The sequenced material came from blood, either unsorted or a sorted T cell fraction (not recorded which). V usage is TRBV27 and J usage is TRBJ2-1; 11 nucleotides line up with TRBD2. The receptor's source is a male donor with ankylosing spondylitis or in good health (not recorded which). This chain's CDR3 is CASSLSGTSGPLSYNEQFF. CDR3 coding DNA: TGTGCCAGCAGTTTATCGGGGACTAGCGGACCCCTCTCCTACAATGAGCAGTTCTTC.